This TCR beta chain was observed in a study of T cell repertoires in cytomegalovirus infection. Study overall: As its CMV epitopes, the study selected recently identified HLA-C-restricted and well-studied HLA-B-restricted targets. In public TCR beta signatures, there were indications of both CMV infection and matching HLA type.

TCRdb passed the reads through MiXCR, listing each CDR3 protein once. The table has 550,000 to 700,000 distinct CDR3 sequences, over 35% seen once. Turning to this clonotype: What it binds is not known.

Overall study results and limits: People with CMV and the relevant HLA were identified by cumulative public TCR beta family frequency. CMV-specific HLA-C-restricted TCR beta clonotypes dominated the ex vivo response.

The input for sequencing was cultured PBMCs, taken from culture after CMV antigen stimulation. This TCR was recovered from a human donor in good health (CMV status not recorded). Some clones in this sample may be carry-over from other donors' samples.

CDR3 sequence (DNA): TGTGCCAGCAGCCAAGACCGGAAGAAGCAGTTCTTC. Translated: CASSQDRKKQFF. The rearrangement uses TRBV14 and TRBJ2-1; no reliable D call. The CDR3 sequence is 12 residues long. Trimming shortened V by 0 bases and J by 11 bases, and 8 bases separated the two germline ends. Per the germline V gene, CDR1 is SGHDN and CDR2 is FVKESK.